This TCR beta chain was sequenced during a study of blood T cells in healthy people across ages. Study-wide results and caveats: Getting older went along with TCR beta diversity per million T cells dropping roughly linearly.

Every donor provided 7.5 to 10 milliliters of peripheral blood. There were at least 5 micrograms of total RNA extracted from every sample. This clonotype was seen only a few times. Its matching antigen is unknown. V shed 6 bases, J shed 2 bases, and the junction held 7 bases outside the gene matches. The CDR3 covers 16 residues. PCR was performed a second time for 7 to 11 cycles using a sample-barcoded 5' primer and a J-beta primer mix. TCRdb analysed the 5' RACE reads with MiXCR anew, one entry per CDR3 protein. This table has 1.5 million to 2 million distinct CDR3 sequences, about 30% appearing once.

The TCR sequence derives from a woman aged 30 to 39 in good health. Sequencing was performed on blood. The chain joins TRBV12-3 or TRBV12-4 to TRBJ2-4; 10 nucleotides match TRBD2. The CDR3 region has the DNA TGTGCCAGCAGCCTAGCGGGGGTATCCTCCAAAAACATTCAGTACTTC. Its translation: CASSLAGVSSKNIQYF.